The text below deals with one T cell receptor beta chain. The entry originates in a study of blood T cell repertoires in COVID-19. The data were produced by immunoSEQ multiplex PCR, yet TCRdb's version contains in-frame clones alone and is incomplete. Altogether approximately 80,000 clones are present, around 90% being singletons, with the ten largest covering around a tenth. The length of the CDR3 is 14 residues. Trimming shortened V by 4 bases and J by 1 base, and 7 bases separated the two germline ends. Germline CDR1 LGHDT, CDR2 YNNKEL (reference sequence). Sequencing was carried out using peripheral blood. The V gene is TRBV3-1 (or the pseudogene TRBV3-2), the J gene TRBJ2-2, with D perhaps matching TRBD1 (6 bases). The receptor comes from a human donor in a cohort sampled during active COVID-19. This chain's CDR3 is CASSRGQNTGELFF. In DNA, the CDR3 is TGTGCCAGCAGCCGGGGACAGAACACCGGGGAGCTGTTTTTT.